In this sample, the clone carrying this T cell receptor beta chain turned up a few times. The antigen is undetermined. Noted treatment: approximately 11-day PBMC culture with coronavirus spike peptide pools or control peptides (ViraFEST assay). Germline assignment: CDR1 SEHNR and CDR2 FQNEAQ (reference sequence). This CDR3 is 16 amino acids long. The V end was cut by 5 bases, the J end by 2 bases, with 18 bases between. With the Oncomine TCR Beta short-read assay, DNA from cultured CD4+ T cells was sequenced. TCRdb recomputed calls from the PCR reads with MiXCR, one row per CDR3 protein. The profile shows around 14,000 distinct CDR3 sequences, over 25% of them singletons. This sample was included in a study of vaccination and CD4 T cells after COVID-19. Study information: Stimulation of the cells used overlapping spike peptide pools from SARS-CoV-2 and from the common cold coronaviruses HCoV-NL63, HCoV-OC43 and HCoV-229E.

The specimen was CD4+ T cells from blood, cultured in vitro, collected before SARS-CoV-2 vaccination. The TCR originated in a human donor who received a COVID-19 vaccine. The chain has TRBV7-9 and TRBJ1-2; TRBD1 is a possible D gene (5 bases). This CDR3 reads CASSGRVSSGNYGYTF. In nucleotides, the CDR3 is TGTGCCAGCAGCGGAAGGGTATCGTCAGGGAACTATGGCTACACCTTC.